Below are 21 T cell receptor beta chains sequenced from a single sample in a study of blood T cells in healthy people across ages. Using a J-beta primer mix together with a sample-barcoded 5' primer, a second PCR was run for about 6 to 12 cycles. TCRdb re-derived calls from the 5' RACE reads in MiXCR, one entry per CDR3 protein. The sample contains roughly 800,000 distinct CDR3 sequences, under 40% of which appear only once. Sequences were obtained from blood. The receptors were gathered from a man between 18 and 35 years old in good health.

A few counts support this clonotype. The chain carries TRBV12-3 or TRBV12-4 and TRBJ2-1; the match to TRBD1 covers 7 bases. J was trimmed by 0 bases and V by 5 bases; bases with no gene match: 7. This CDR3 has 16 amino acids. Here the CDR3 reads CASSRRDSSSYNEQFF. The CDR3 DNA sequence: TGTGCCAGCAGTCGTCGGGACAGCAGCTCCTACAATGAGCAGTTCTTC.

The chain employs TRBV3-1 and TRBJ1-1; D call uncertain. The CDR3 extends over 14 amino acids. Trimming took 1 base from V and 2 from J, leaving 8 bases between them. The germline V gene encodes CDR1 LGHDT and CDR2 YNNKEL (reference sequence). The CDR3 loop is CASSQAIINTEAFF. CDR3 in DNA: TGTGCCAGCAGCCAAGCGATAATCAACACTGAAGCTTTCTTT.

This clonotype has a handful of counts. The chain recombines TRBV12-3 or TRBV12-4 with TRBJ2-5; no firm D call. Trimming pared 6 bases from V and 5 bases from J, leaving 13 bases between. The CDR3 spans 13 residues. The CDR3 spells CASSPPSEETQYF. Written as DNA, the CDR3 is TGTGCCAGCAGCCCACCGAGCGAGGAGACCCAGTACTTC.

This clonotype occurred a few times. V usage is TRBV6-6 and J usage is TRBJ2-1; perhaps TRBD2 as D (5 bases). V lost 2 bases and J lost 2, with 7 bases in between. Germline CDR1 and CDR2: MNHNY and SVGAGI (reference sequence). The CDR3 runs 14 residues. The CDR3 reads CASSYTEAYNEQFF. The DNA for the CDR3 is TGTGCCAGCAGTTACACGGAGGCCTACAATGAGCAGTTCTTC.

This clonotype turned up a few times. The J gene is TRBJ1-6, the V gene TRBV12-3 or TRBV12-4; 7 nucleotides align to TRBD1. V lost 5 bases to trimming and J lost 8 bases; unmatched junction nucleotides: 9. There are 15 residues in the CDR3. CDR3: CASSARQGGDSPLHF. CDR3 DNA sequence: TGTGCCAGCAGTGCCAGACAGGGCGGGGATTCACCCCTCCACTTT.

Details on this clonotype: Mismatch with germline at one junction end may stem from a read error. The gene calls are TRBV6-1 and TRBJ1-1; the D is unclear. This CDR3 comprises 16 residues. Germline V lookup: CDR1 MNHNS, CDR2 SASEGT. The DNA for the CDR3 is TGTGCCAGCAACATAGGAAGAGACGTTATGAACACTGAGGCTTTCTTT. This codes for CASNIGRDVMNTEAFF.

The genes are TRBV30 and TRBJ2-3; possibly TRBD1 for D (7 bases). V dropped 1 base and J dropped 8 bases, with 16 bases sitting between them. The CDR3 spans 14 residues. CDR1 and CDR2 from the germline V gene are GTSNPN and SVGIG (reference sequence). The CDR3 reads CAWSATGKGGTQYF. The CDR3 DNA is TGTGCCTGGAGTGCGACAGGGAAGGGAGGTACGCAGTATTTT.

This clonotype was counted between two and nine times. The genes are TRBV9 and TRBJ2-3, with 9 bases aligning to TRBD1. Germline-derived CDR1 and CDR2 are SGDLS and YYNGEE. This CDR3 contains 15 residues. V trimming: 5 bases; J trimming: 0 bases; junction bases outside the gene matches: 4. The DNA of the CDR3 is TGTGCCAGCAGTGACAGGGGGGCGAGCACAGATACGCAGTATTTT. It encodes CASSDRGASTDTQYF.

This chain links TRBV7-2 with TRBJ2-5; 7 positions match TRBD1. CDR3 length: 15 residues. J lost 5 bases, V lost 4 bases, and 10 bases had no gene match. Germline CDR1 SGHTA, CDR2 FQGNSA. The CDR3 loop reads CASSSTGFETETQYF. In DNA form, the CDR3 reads TGTGCCAGCAGCTCGACAGGGTTCGAAACGGAGACCCAGTACTTC.

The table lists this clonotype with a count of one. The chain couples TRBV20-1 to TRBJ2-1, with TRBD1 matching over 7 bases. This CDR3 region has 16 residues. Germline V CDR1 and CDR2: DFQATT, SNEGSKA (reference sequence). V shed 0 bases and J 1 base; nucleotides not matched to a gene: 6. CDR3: CSARDSQGVSYNEQFF. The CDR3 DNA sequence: TGCAGTGCTAGAGATTCCCAGGGGGTATCCTACAATGAGCAGTTCTTC.

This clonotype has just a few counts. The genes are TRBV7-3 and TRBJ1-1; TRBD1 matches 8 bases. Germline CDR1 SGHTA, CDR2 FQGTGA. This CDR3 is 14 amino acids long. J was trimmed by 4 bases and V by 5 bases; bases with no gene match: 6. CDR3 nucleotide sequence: TGTGCCAGCAGCATATTAGGACAGGGCACTGAAGCTTTCTTT. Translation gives CASSILGQGTEAFF.

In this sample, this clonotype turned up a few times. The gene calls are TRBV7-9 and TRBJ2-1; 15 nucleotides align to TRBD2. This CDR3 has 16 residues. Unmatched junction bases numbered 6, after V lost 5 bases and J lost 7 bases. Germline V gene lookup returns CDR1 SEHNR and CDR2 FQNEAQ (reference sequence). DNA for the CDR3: TGTGCCAGCAGCACAAGGACTAGCGGGGGGGGGAATGAGCAGTTCTTC. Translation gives CASSTRTSGGGNEQFF.

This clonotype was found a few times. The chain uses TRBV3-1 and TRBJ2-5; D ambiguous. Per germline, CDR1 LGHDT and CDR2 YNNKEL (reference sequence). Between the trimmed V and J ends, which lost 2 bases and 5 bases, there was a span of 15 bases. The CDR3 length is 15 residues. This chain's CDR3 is CASSQNWGAAETQYF. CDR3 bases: TGTGCCAGCAGCCAAAATTGGGGTGCCGCGGAGACCCAGTACTTC.

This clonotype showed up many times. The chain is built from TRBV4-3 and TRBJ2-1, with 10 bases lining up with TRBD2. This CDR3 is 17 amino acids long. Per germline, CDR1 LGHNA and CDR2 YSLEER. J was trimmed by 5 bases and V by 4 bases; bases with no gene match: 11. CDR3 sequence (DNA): TGCGCCAGCAGCCTCGAGGTAGCGGGGGGAAATAACAATGAGCAGTTCTTC. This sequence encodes CASSLEVAGGNNNEQFF.

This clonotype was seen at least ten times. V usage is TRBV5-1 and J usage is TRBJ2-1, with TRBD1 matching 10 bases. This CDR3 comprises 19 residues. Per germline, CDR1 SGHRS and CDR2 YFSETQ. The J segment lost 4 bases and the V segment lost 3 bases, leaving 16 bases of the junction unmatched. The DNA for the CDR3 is TGCGCCAGCAGCTCCTCCACGCCAGGGACAGGGGAGTCTTACAATGAGCAGTTCTTC. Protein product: CASSSSTPGTGESYNEQFF.

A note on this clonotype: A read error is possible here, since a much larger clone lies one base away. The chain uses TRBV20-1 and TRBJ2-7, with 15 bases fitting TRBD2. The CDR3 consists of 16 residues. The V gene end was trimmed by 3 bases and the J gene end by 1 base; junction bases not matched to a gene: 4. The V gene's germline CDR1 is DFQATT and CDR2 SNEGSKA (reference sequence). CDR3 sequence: CSASGTSGGSSYEQYF. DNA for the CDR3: TGCAGTGCTAGTGGGACTAGCGGGGGGTCTTCCTACGAGCAGTACTTC.

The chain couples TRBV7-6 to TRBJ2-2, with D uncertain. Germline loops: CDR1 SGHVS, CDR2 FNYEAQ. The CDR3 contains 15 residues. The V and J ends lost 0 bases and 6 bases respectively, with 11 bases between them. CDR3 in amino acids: CASSLAGPFSGELFF. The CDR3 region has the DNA TGTGCCAGCAGCTTAGCTGGTCCTTTTTCCGGGGAGCTGTTTTTT.

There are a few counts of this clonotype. CDR3 nucleotides: TGTGCCAGCAGTTACTCTCCTGGACCTCGCACCTTC. Its protein product is CASSYSPGPRTF. This chain joins TRBV6-6 and TRBJ1-2, with no clear D. Per germline, CDR1 MNHNY and CDR2 SVGAGI (reference sequence). The germline V and J ends were trimmed by 0 bases and 13 bases, with 12 bases remaining between them. The CDR3 has 12 residues.

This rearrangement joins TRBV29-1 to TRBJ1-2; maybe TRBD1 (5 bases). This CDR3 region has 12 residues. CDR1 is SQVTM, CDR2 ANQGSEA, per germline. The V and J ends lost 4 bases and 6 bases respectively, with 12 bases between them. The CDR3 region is CSVGQGDNGYTF. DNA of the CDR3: TGCAGCGTTGGCCAGGGAGATAATGGCTACACCTTC. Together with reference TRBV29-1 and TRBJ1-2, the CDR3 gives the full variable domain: SAVISQKPSRDICQRGTSLTIQCQVDSQVTMMFWYRQQPGQSLTLIATANQGSEATYESGFVIDKFPISRPNLTFSTLTVSNMSPEDSSIYLCSVGQGDNGYTFGSGTRLTVV.

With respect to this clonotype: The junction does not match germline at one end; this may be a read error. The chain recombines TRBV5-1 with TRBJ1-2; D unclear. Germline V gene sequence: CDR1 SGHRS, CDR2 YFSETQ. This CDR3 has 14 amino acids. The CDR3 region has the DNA TGCGCCAGCTGCTTTGCTGAACAGCTCTATGGCTACACCTTC. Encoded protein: CASCFAEQLYGYTF.

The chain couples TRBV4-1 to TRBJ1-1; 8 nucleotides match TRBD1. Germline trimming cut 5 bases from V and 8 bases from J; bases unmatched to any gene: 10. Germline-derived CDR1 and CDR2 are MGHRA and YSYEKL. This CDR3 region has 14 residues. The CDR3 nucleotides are TGCGCCAGCAGCGCAGTCAGGGGACAGGCAGAAGCTTTCTTT. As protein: CASSAVRGQAEAFF.